The sequence of this TCR beta chain was determined in a study of blood T cell repertoires in COVID-19 (dated by TCRdb to 2018 to 2021). Background for the entire study: Collaborator samples came from the United States, Italy and Spain and covered acute and convalescent phases of COVID-19. The prospective study material was composed of cDNA or gDNA derived from T cells, B-cell-depleted T cells, or PBMCs. Subjects who had been exposed to COVID-19, were actively infected with it, or had recovered from it provided the deeply sampled blood TCRbeta repertoires that made up the dataset. The repertoires were made available in a free public database intended to serve as a resource for research on the immune response to SARS-CoV-2. Samples were obtained from the ongoing ImmuneRACE study (first 160 participants) and from about 1,300 subjects provided by 6 global collaborators. Sample metadata almost always included a de-identified subject ID, COVID-19 status, age in years and sex. Where available, HLA class I and class II types were taken from metadata supplied by the sample provider and were not determined by assay-based typing. Points the paper makes about the study in general: Clinical and demographic metadata were provided uncurated, with the amount varying by source and participant.

Inclusive of the bounding cysteine and phenylalanine, the CDR3 is 13 residues long. Only the CDR3 part of the read is kept: 39 bases, read in frame from the first base. CDR1 is given as MNHEY and CDR2 as SVGAGI, both from the germline V gene. On this clone: Its antigen remains undetermined. It has no much larger one-base neighbor in the sample; base qualities were not kept.

TCRbeta CDR3 regions were amplified from genomic DNA using the immunoSEQ Assay, a bias-controlled multiplex PCR. The authors' pipeline ran thus. The number of nucleated cells in each sample was estimated by amplification of reference gene primers within the assay. To quantify the absolute abundance of each unique TCRbeta CDR3 rearrangement, sequence reads were collapsed and filtered. For each sample, productive Simpson clonality was calculated as the square root of Simpson's diversity index across productive rearrangements. In its TCRdb copy, this immuneACCESS table keeps in-frame sequences only and misses some clones. Where compared with another copy, unresolved V genes explain less than half of these, and the others have no known cause. Clone size and V and J calls were adopted from that table, with D and trimming inferred from the DNA. The sample table lists about 200,000 clones, about four fifths of them with a count of one. In total, the top ten clones hold 10% of the sample.

Collaborating institutions collected whole blood in K2EDTA tubes following their own protocols. For TCRbeta analysis, collaborator samples were shipped as frozen whole blood, as isolated PBMCs, or as DNA extracted from either sample type. This receptor chain uses TRBV6-5 and TRBJ1-5; 7 nucleotides in the junction match TRBD1. The material sequenced was peripheral blood. The TCR was taken from a woman older than 75 with acute or convalescent COVID-19. The nucleotide sequence reads as follows: TGTGTTTCCGGGACAGCGTACAATCAGCCCCAGCATTTT. This is translated as CVSGTAYNQPQHF.